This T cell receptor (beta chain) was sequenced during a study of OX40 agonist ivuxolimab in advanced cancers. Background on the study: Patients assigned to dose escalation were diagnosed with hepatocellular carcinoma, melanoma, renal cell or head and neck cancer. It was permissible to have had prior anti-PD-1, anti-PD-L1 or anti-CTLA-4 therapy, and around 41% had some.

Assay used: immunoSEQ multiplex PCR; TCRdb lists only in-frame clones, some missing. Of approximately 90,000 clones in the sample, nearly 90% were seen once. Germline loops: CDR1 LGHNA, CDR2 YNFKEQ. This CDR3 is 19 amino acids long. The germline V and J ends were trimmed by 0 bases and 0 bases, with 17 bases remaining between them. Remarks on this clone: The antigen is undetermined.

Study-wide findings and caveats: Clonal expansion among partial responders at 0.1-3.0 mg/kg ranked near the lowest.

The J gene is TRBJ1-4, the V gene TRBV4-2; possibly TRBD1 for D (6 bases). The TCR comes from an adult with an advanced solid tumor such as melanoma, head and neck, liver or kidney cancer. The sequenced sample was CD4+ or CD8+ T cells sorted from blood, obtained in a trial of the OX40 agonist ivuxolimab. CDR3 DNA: TGTGCCAGCAGCCAAGAGGGGGCAGGGCGACTTGCAACTAATGAAAAACTGTTTTTT. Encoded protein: CASSQEGAGRLATNEKLFF.